This T cell receptor (beta chain) was observed in a study of vaccination and CD4 T cells after COVID-19. Cultured CD4+ T-cell DNA underwent Oncomine TCR Beta short-read sequencing. Using the QIAamp micro DNA kit, genomic DNA was extracted from the CD4+ T cells that had been cultured. One entry per CDR3 protein results from TCRdb running MiXCR on the PCR reads. In the table there are some 20,000 distinct CDR3 sequences, 43% of which are singletons. This sample's treatment: approximately nine-day PBMC culture with coronavirus spike peptide pools or control peptides (ViraFEST assay). Comments on this clonotype: Its cognate antigen is unknown.

The CDR3 consists of 16 residues. V dropped 5 bases and J dropped 2 bases, with 20 bases sitting between them. Germline CDR1 is SGHRS and CDR2 is YFSETQ. Sequences were derived from CD4+ T cells from blood, cultured in vitro, sampled after SARS-CoV-2 vaccination. The genes are TRBV5-1 and TRBJ2-7; TRBD1 or TRBD2 may be the D gene (5 bases each). This receptor was taken from a human donor who had recovered from COVID-19. Written as DNA, the CDR3 is TGCGCCAGCAGGTTTGAAGCCGGGACGACTACCTACGAGCAGTACTTC. Its protein is CASRFEAGTTTYEQYF.